This T cell receptor (beta chain) was identified in a study of cytomegalovirus exposure and HLA in healthy donors. Study information: Approximately 85 million unique TCRs from HLA-typed donors were held in an early release of data.

The PCR ran on 60 Vbeta and 13 Jbeta primers. Original processing methods: Approximately 83 million unique TCR beta chains, 9 million to 12 million shared, were counted in a later analysis. The method was immunoSEQ multiplex PCR; TCRdb's version includes in-frame clones alone and lacks a portion of them. V, J and clone size are those of that table, while D and trimming were read from the DNA. The data show tens of thousands of clones, approximately 77% seen once. Study-level findings and limits: Later on, a genetic analysis was performed. It linked a missense variant in DCLRE1C with V- and J-gene trimming of TCR beta. The study designated fewer than 200 TCR beta chains cytomegalovirus-associated.

Comments on this clone: What it binds is unknown.

Losses at the gene ends were 3 bases for V and 4 bases for J; bases not matched to a gene: 3. CDR1 is LNHDA, CDR2 SQIVND, per germline (reference sequence). The CDR3 is 14 amino acids. This TCR derives from a woman between 25 and 40 years old in good health and CMV-seropositive. This sequence joins TRBV19 and TRBJ1-1, with 9 bases identical to TRBD1. Sequenced material: PBMCs. CDR3 nucleotides: TGTGCCAGTAGTATGATGACAGGGGGCACTGAAGCTTTCTTT. Its translation is CASSMMTGGTEAFF. The full variable domain, rest sourced from reference TRBV19 and TRBJ1-1, is DGGITQSPKYLFRKEGQNVTLSCEQNLNHDAMYWYRQDPGQGLRLIYYSQIVNDFQKGDIAEGYSVSREKKESFPLTVTSAQKNPTAFYLCASSMMTGGTEAFFGQGTRLTVV.